This entry describes one T cell receptor beta chain. This clonotype was observed once. The antigen it binds to is not known. No clone much larger than this one lies a single base away; base qualities are absent. One read amounts to weak evidence. The CDR3 runs 16 residues from the cysteine to the phenylalanine. Left in the record is the CDR3 DNA by itself, 48 bases read in frame from the first base. The germline V gene specifies SGHVS as CDR1 and FQNEAQ as CDR2. The germline ends are 15 bases apart after V is trimmed by 5 bases and J by 1 base. The source of the sample is a study of low-dose radiotherapy and immunotherapy resistance in tumors (dated by TCRdb to between 2020 and 2023). About the investigation overall: Cohort 1 received 0.5 Gy per fraction every 2 weeks, with a prescribed total PTV dose of 6.5 Gy. For Cohort 2, the dose was 1 Gy per fraction given every two weeks, adding up to 13 Gy in total across 26 weeks. Nivolumab and ipilimumab were both given intravenously, with nivolumab at a 240 mg flat dose every two weeks and ipilimumab at 1 mg/kg every six weeks. Cyclophosphamide 200 mg/m2 was given intravenously every two weeks, one day before each radiation and immunotherapy administration. Starting on cycle 1 day 1, patients took 300 mg of aspirin by mouth once daily for four cycles. First-strand cDNA was synthesized using Superscript III and a set of TRAV- and TRBV-specific primers, so that both TCRalpha and TCRbeta chains were covered. Randomization of trial participants into treatment groups was not performed. The translational analysis covered eight patients: three from the first dose cohort and the first five from the second dose cohort.

The instrument given in TCRdb is Illumina HiSeq 2500. TCRs were amplified with Phusion for around 18 PCR cycles using a constant-region primer together with the adapter attached to the V primers. The isolated mRNA was amplified using the MessageAmp II aRNA Amplification Kit, with in vitro transcription performed for about 15 hours at 37 degrees C. mRNA for TCR sequencing was isolated with the Dynabeads mRNA DIRECT Purification Kit. Indexed Illumina adapters were added in a second Phusion PCR of about 26 cycles, and the PCR products were purified with AMPure XP beads. On the study's bioinformatics: Using custom Perl scripts, TCR sequences that encoded the same protein were pooled, out-of-frame sequences were dropped, and the abundance of each clonotype was calculated. Any TCR sequence backed by just one read was left out of the analysis. Among the metrics used to describe the repertoires were Shannon entropy, Gini index, clonality, richness, and the frequency of TCRs shared between repertoires. TCRdb trimmed the raw reads at Q25, called clones with MiXCR and kept productive beta chains. Merged by CDR3 protein, the rows form single entries marked with the most common genes and DNA. The V and J calls, along with clone size, are taken from TCRdb and not from the paper's own processing. This sample lists some 53,000 distinct CDR3 sequences; approximately 33% were detected once. Of the sample, around 8% falls within the top ten clones.

This specimen's time point label, per the study, means: after trial treatment. The treatment or condition label of this sample denotes: LDRT plus nivolumab, ipilimumab, low-dose cyclophosphamide and aspirin (RACIN trial). The donors came from RACIN, which was a single-arm phase I dose-escalation trial that paired nivolumab and ipilimumab with aspirin, low-dose cyclophosphamide and low-dose radiotherapy. Patients were eligible if they had advanced solid tumors that were TIL-negative. Here the sequenced sample was PBMCs, taken after low-dose radiotherapy plus immunotherapy. The chain couples TRBV7-8 to TRBJ1-5; possibly the D gene is TRBD1, per 6 matching bases. This clonotype was sampled from a male donor with rectosigmoid adenocarcinoma. The nucleotides read TGTGCCAGCAGCCGACAGGTAGGGGCCAGCAATCAGCCCCAGCATTTT. This encodes CASSRQVGASNQPQHF.